Listed here is a single T cell receptor beta chain. The V segment lost 10 bases and the J segment 5 bases; nucleotides outside the gene matches: 10. This CDR3 is built from 13 residues. The germline CDR1 and CDR2 sequences are MNHEY and SVGAGI. The data derive from a study of graft-versus-host responses after intestinal transplantation. At the level of the study: Isolated intestinal, liver-intestinal, or multivisceral transplants had been given to the recipients. All recipients got anti-thymocyte globulin induction, then tacrolimus and steroids for approximately 3 years.

Assay used: immunoSEQ multiplex PCR; TCRdb lists only in-frame clones, some missing. The sample includes 40,000 or so clones, approximately 89% of them seen just once. The chain recombines TRBV6-5 with TRBJ2-7, with 8 bases aligning to TRBD1. This clonotype was obtained from a human patient who received an intestinal transplant, so some T cells may come from the graft donor. The source was PBMCs, collected 260 to 280 days after transplant. CDR3 region: CATFGQGRHEQYF. CDR3 DNA sequence: TGTGCCACCTTCGGACAGGGTAGGCACGAGCAGTACTTC.